These 27 T cell receptor beta chains were sequenced from one sample in a study of blood T cell repertoires in COVID-19. TCRdb's copy holds only in-frame clones and misses some; the assay was immunoSEQ multiplex PCR. The sample has fewer than 250,000 clones; around 83% are singletons. The sequenced sample was peripheral blood. All receptors derive from a man aged 35 to 55 with acute or convalescent COVID-19.

The CDR3 sequence is CASSHPSGTALNTGELFF. The CDR3 nucleotides are TGTGCCAGCAGCCACCCCTCCGGGACAGCTCTGAACACCGGGGAGCTGTTTTTT. The gene calls are TRBV3-1 (or the pseudogene TRBV3-2) and TRBJ2-2, with TRBD1 matching over 7 bases. The CDR3 contains 18 residues. V shed 3 bases and J 1 base; nucleotides not matched to a gene: 11. From germline, CDR1 is LGHDT and CDR2 YNNKEL (reference sequence).

Here the CDR3 reads CASSYPEGGEDGYTF. In nucleotides, the CDR3 is TGTGCCAGCAGTTATCCCGAGGGGGGGGAAGATGGCTACACCTTC. This chain connects TRBV6-6 to TRBJ1-2, with D possibly being TRBD1 (6 bases). The V gene's germline CDR1 is MNHNY and CDR2 SVGAGI (reference sequence). There are 15 residues in the CDR3. The V end lost 3 bases, the J end lost 6 bases, and 17 bases lay between the germline ends.

The count of this clone is one. V gene TRBV24-1 combines with J gene TRBJ1-5, with TRBD1 matching 7 bases. Germline V gene lookup returns CDR1 KGHDR and CDR2 SFDVKD. Trimming cost V 3 bases and J 4 bases; bases outside gene matches: 2. The CDR3 loop spans 14 amino acids. Written as DNA, the CDR3 is TGTGCCACCAGTGATACAGGGGAGAATCAGCCCCAGCATTTT. Protein sequence: CATSDTGENQPQHF.

This chain links TRBV27 with TRBJ2-7; 10 nucleotides align to TRBD1. Trimming cost V 4 bases and J 6 bases; bases outside gene matches: 9. This CDR3 contains 15 residues. CDR1 is MNHEY and CDR2 is SMNVEV in the germline V gene (reference sequence). CDR3 sequence reads: CASSSAGTGVVEQYF. In DNA form, the CDR3 reads TGTGCCAGCAGTTCCGCCGGGACAGGGGTAGTCGAGCAGTACTTC.

The chain links TRBV24-1 to TRBJ1-2; no firm D call. Trimming shortened V by 4 bases and J by 8 bases, and 13 bases separated the two germline ends. This CDR3 comprises 13 residues. CDR1 and CDR2 (germline): KGHDR, SFDVKD. In DNA form, the CDR3 reads TGTGCCACCAGTGACCCCGGTGGGCGCGGCTACACCTTC. Encoded protein: CATSDPGGRGYTF.

V usage is TRBV6-5 and J usage is TRBJ2-1; possibly TRBD2 for D (5 bases). This CDR3 has 15 amino acids. Deletions cut 7 bases from V and 4 bases from J, with 17 bases between. CDR1 is MNHEY and CDR2 is SVGAGI in the germline V gene. The CDR3 here is CASKSVTGSYNEQFF. Written as DNA, the CDR3 is TGTGCCAGCAAGAGTGTGACGGGGTCATACAATGAGCAGTTCTTC.

The chain uses TRBV7-8 and TRBJ2-3; possible D gene TRBD1, 5 bases. The CDR3 is 13 amino acids. Trimming shortened V by 1 base and J by 10 bases, and 12 bases separated the two germline ends. Germline V CDR1 and CDR2: SGHVS, FQNEAQ. The CDR3: CASSLERQKAQYF. In DNA, the CDR3 is TGTGCCAGCAGCTTAGAACGACAGAAGGCGCAGTATTTT.

The V and J genes are TRBV12-3 or TRBV12-4 and TRBJ1-1, with D unresolved. V was cut by 7 bases and J by 4 bases, with 10 bases left in between. The CDR3 length is 12 residues. CDR3 loop: CASMQVGTEAFF. The CDR3 DNA reads as TGTGCCAGCATGCAGGTGGGCACTGAAGCTTTCTTT.

To note about this clone: One junction end does not reproduce the germline sequence, and a read error may be involved. V gene TRBV3-1 (or the pseudogene TRBV3-2) combines with J gene TRBJ2-3, with TRBD1 matching 10 bases. The CDR3 loop spans 14 amino acids. The germline CDR1 and CDR2 sequences are LGHDT and YNNKEL (reference sequence). CDR3 sequence reads: CASSQGGQGRLAHF. The CDR3 nucleotides read TGTGCCAGCAGCCAAGGGGGACAGGGGAGACTTGCGCATTTT.

On this clone itself: The junction departs from the called germline gene at one end, perhaps through a read error. The chain recombines TRBV7-7 with TRBJ2-1; 10 nucleotides agree with TRBD1. Germline CDR1 is SSHAT and CDR2 is FNYEAQ (reference sequence). This CDR3 has 15 amino acids. The CDR3 nucleotides read TGTGCTAGCAGCCCCGGGACAGGGGATCCCAATGAGCAGTTCTTC. Its translation is CASSPGTGDPNEQFF.

With regard to this clone: One end of the junction fails to match germline, which may point to a read error. V gene TRBV7-2 combines with J gene TRBJ2-3; 7 bases align to TRBD1. The CDR3 is 13 residues long. CDR1 SGHTA and CDR2 FQGNSA come from the germline V gene. DNA for the CDR3: TGTGCCAGCAGCTTAGACGGGACAGACACGCAGTATTTT. Protein: CASSLDGTDTQYF.

The J gene is TRBJ1-1, the V gene TRBV30; D remains unclear. CDR3 size: 13 residues. Germline CDR1 and CDR2: GTSNPN and SVGIG (reference sequence). The germline V and J ends were trimmed by 2 bases and 4 bases, with 11 bases remaining between them. The CDR3 region has the DNA TGTGCCTGGAGTATCCGGGGAGGCACTGAAGCTTTCTTT. Protein: CAWSIRGGTEAFF.

About this clone itself: Other DNA sequences within the sample encode an identical CDR3. The J gene is TRBJ2-7, the V gene TRBV18, with D possibly TRBD1 on 5 matching bases. This CDR3 contains 14 residues. Germline V gene sequence: CDR1 KGHSH, CDR2 LQKENI. V was trimmed by 3 bases and J by 0 bases, leaving 9 bases between them. CDR3 protein: CASSPGQVSYEQYF. CDR3 DNA: TGTGCCAGCTCACCGGGGCAGGTCTCCTACGAGCAGTACTTC.

The chain links TRBV4-3 to TRBJ1-6; no clear D. The CDR3 length is 18 residues. Trimming shortened V by 0 bases and J by 0 bases, and 12 bases separated the two germline ends. In germline, CDR1 is LGHNA, CDR2 YSLEER. CDR3 sequence: CASSQDLVEVSYNSPLHF. The CDR3, as DNA: TGCGCCAGCAGCCAAGATTTAGTTGAGGTCTCCTATAATTCACCCCTCCACTTT.

V usage is TRBV9 and J usage is TRBJ2-3, with D possibly TRBD2 on 6 matching bases. The ends were cut back, 4 bases at V and 0 bases at J, with 18 bases in the middle. This CDR3 is built from 17 residues. CDR1 and CDR2 (germline): SGDLS, YYNGEE. The chain's CDR3 is CASSPRGSGFSTDTQYF. Written as DNA, the CDR3 is TGTGCCAGCAGCCCCCGGGGTAGCGGTTTTAGCACAGATACGCAGTATTTT.

The chain has TRBV10-3 and TRBJ2-5, with 10 bases aligning to TRBD2. With 11 bases clipped from V and 1 base from J, the junction kept 10 bases outside the gene matches. This CDR3 contains 15 residues. Per the germline V gene, CDR1 is ENHRY and CDR2 is SYGVKD. The CDR3: CASHSSGGGQETQYF. The CDR3 DNA follows: TGTGCCTCACACTCAAGCGGGGGGGGCCAAGAGACCCAGTACTTC.

CDR3 protein: CASTTRGDYGYTF. Here the CDR3 DNA reads TGTGCCAGTACGACTAGGGGCGACTATGGCTACACCTTC. J is TRBJ1-2 and V is TRBV19; possible D gene TRBD1, 5 bases. V dropped 7 bases and J dropped 3 bases, with 12 bases sitting between them. The CDR3 sequence is 13 residues long. In germline, CDR1 is LNHDA, CDR2 SQIVND (reference sequence). The full variable domain, completed using reference TRBV19 and TRBJ1-2, is DGGITQSPKYLFRKEGQNVTLSCEQNLNHDAMYWYRQDPGQGLRLIYYSQIVNDFQKGDIAEGYSVSREKKESFPLTVTSAQKNPTAFYLCASTTRGDYGYTFGSGTRLTVV.

This clone occurred once. Here the CDR3 DNA reads TGTGCCAGCTCAACTTCAGCGCCCCAAGAGACCCAGTACTTC. This codes for CASSTSAPQETQYF. The gene calls are TRBV18 and TRBJ2-5; D uncertain. Germline loops: CDR1 KGHSH, CDR2 LQKENI. The CDR3 sequence is 14 residues long. The germline V and J ends were trimmed by 5 bases and 1 base, with 11 bases remaining between them.

This clone was observed a handful of times. The rearrangement uses TRBV2 and TRBJ1-1, with TRBD1 matching 7 bases. The CDR3 is made up of 15 amino acids. Germline assignment: CDR1 SNHLY and CDR2 FYNNEI. V shed 10 bases and J 0 bases; nucleotides not matched to a gene: 11. Written as DNA, the CDR3 is TGTGCCACCGCGACAGGGCATCACCTGAACACTGAAGCTTTCTTT. This gives the protein CATATGHHLNTEAFF.

The gene calls are TRBV2 and TRBJ2-7; a weak D match, TRBD2 (5 bases). The CDR3 covers 12 residues. Trimming took off 5 bases at V and 9 bases at J, with 14 bases between the two ends. The V gene's germline CDR1 is SNHLY and CDR2 FYNNEI. The CDR3 DNA reads TGTGCCAGCAGTACGGGCCTCGAGGGGCAGTACTTC. This gives the protein CASSTGLEGQYF.

This rearrangement joins TRBV15 to TRBJ2-3, with no clear D. V was clipped by 0 bases and J by 4 bases, with 20 bases between them. Germline V gene lookup returns CDR1 LNHNV and CDR2 YYDKDF (reference sequence). The CDR3 is 18 residues long. The CDR3 is CATSRDAWLAQWADTQYF. The CDR3 nucleotides read TGTGCCACCAGCAGAGATGCGTGGTTAGCCCAGTGGGCAGATACGCAGTATTTT.

In regard to this clone: Germline is not matched at one junction end, which may reflect a read error. V usage is TRBV18 and J usage is TRBJ2-1; D call uncertain. The CDR3 is made up of 10 amino acids. Germline CDR1 reads KGHSH; CDR2 reads LQKENI. The CDR3 here is CASSSNEQFF. The CDR3 DNA follows: TGTGCCAGCTCCTCCAATGAGCAGTTCTTC.

This clone came up a few times. V usage is TRBV25-1 and J usage is TRBJ2-1; the D gene is possibly TRBD1 (6 bases). The length of the CDR3 is 11 residues. V was trimmed by 4 bases and J by 13 bases, leaving 11 bases between them. The germline CDR1 and CDR2 sequences are MGHDK and SYGVNS. The CDR3 DNA reads as TGTGCCAGCAGTGCCCCAGGGGTCCAGTTCTTC. Its protein product is CASSAPGVQFF.

This sequence joins TRBV30 and TRBJ2-7, with TRBD1 matching 10 bases. Trimming at V came to 4 bases and at J to 4 bases, leaving 10 bases not matched to a gene. This CDR3 contains 15 residues. Germline V CDR1 and CDR2: GTSNPN, SVGIG (reference sequence). CDR3 sequence (DNA): TGTGCCTGGACCAACCCGGGACAGGGGAGGTACGAGCAGTACTTC. It yields the protein CAWTNPGQGRYEQYF.

The V and J genes are TRBV4-3 and TRBJ1-2; no definite D call. Germline CDR1 and CDR2: LGHNA and YSLEER. This CDR3 region has 14 residues. The germline V and J ends were trimmed by 0 bases and 6 bases, with 11 bases remaining between them. Here the CDR3 reads CASSQDIGIDGYTF. The CDR3 region has the DNA TGCGCCAGCAGCCAAGATATCGGGATAGATGGCTACACCTTC.

The chain employs TRBV7-2 and TRBJ1-1, with TRBD1 matching over 9 bases. Trimming cost V 5 bases and J 6 bases; bases outside gene matches: 10. This CDR3 is built from 15 residues. Germline V lookup: CDR1 SGHTA, CDR2 FQGNSA. The CDR3 DNA sequence: TGTGCCAGCAGCACGAGATACAGGGGGCTGGCTGAAGCTTTCTTT. Encoded protein: CASSTRYRGLAEAFF. Together with reference TRBV7-2 and TRBJ1-1, the CDR3 gives the full variable domain: GAGVSQSPSNKVTEKGKDVELRCDPISGHTALYWYRQSLGQGLEFLIYFQGNSAPDKSGLPSDRFSAERTGGSVSTLTIQRTQQEDSAVYLCASSTRYRGLAEAFFGQGTRLTVV.

The rearrangement links TRBV7-2 to TRBJ2-1; 7 nucleotides line up with TRBD2. Germline V lookup: CDR1 SGHTA, CDR2 FQGNSA. The V gene end was trimmed by 4 bases and the J gene end by 15 bases; junction bases not matched to a gene: 9. This CDR3 has 12 amino acids. The CDR3 region is CASSWTRVGPFF. The CDR3 nucleotides are TGTGCCAGCAGCTGGACTAGAGTTGGTCCGTTCTTC.